The text below deals with one TCR beta chain. This sample was taken from a study of blood T cell repertoires in COVID-19. For the study at large: There were acute and convalescent COVID-19 samples, and they came from the United States, Italy and Spain.

Authors' analysis steps: Amplification of reference gene primers was used by the study to estimate nucleated cell counts. Sequencing used immunoSEQ multiplex PCR; TCRdb keeps in-frame clones, though not all of them. For V, J and clone size, that table is used; D and trimming come from the DNA. The sample gives approximately 190,000 clones, over 80% of which show up once; around 6.3% is in the top ten. The sample was peripheral blood. The TCR sequence derives from a woman in her thirties or forties with acute or convalescent COVID-19.

CDR3 sequence: CASSLTGVDTQYF. CDR3 nucleotide sequence: TGTGCCAGCAGCTTAACAGGGGTGGATACGCAGTATTTT. The V gene is TRBV7-2, the J gene TRBJ2-3; 7 nucleotides line up with TRBD1. The V gene's germline CDR1 is SGHTA and CDR2 FQGNSA. Trimming cost V 2 bases and J 6 bases; bases outside gene matches: 2. This CDR3 has 13 amino acids.